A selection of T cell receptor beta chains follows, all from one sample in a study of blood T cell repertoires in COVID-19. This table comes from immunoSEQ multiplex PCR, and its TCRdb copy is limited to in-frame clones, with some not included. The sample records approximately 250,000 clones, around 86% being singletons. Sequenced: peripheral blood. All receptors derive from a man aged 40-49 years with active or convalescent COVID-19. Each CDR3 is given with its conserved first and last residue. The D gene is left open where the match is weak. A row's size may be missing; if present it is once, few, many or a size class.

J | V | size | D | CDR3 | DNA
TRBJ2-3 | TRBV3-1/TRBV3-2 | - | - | CASSPTSTSTDTQYF | TGTGCCAGCAGCCCAACTAGCACTAGCACAGATACGCAGTATTTT
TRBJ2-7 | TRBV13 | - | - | CASSFEQNYEQYF | TGTGCCAGCAGCTTCGAACAGAACTACGAGCAGTACTTC
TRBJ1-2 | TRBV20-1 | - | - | CSAYDYGYTF | TGCAGTGCCTATGATTATGGCTACACCTTC
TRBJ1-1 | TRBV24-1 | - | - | CATRRNTEAFF | TGTGCCACCAGGAGGAACACTGAAGCTTTCTTT
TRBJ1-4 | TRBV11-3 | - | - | CASSPGGSTLATNEKLFF | TGTGCCAGCAGCCCTGGAGGCAGCACACTTGCAACTAATGAAAAACTGTTTTTT
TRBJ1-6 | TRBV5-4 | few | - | CASQDSPQRDSPLHF | TGTGCCAGCCAAGACAGCCCACAGCGGGATTCACCCCTCCACTTT
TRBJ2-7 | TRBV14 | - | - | CASSQGNSYEQYF | TGTGCCAGCAGCCAAGGTAACTCCTACGAGCAGTACTTC
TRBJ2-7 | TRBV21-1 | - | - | CASMSRGYEQYF | TGTGCCAGCATGAGCAGGGGGTACGAGCAGTACTTC
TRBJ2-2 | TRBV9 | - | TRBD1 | CASGPGGSFANTGELFF | TGTGCCAGCGGACCAGGGGGCTCGTTCGCGAACACCGGGGAGCTGTTTTTT
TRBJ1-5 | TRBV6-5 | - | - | CASKERESRQPQHF | TGTGCCAGCAAAGAACGGGAGAGTCGTCAGCCCCAGCATTTT
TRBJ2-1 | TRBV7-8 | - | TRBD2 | CASRLTSGRGSVHEQFF | TGTGCCAGCAGACTGACTAGCGGGAGGGGATCGGTCCATGAGCAGTTCTTC
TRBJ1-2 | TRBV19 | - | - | CASTYGGDDGYTF | TGTGCCAGTACATACGGAGGGGATGATGGCTACACCTTC
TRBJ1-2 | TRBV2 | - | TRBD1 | CASDSGGWGPDTF | TGTGCCAGCGATTCAGGGGGCTGGGGTCCCGACACCTTC
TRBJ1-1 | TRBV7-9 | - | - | CASSFSTGTEAFF | TGTGCCAGCAGCTTTTCTACCGGCACTGAAGCTTTCTTT
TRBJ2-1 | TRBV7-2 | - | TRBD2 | CASSTRTSGGAGEQFF | TGTGCCAGCAGCACCAGGACTAGCGGGGGGGCAGGGGAGCAGTTCTTC
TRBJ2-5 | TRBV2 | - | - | CASTGGETQYF | TGTGCCAGCACTGGCGGGGAGACCCAGTACTTC
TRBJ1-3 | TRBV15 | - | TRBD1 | CATSPPEGQSSGNTIYF | TGTGCCACCAGCCCCCCCGAGGGACAGAGCTCTGGAAACACCATATATTTT
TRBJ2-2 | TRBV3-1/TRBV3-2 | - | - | CASSQYPGLRDTGELFF | TGTGCCAGCAGCCAATACCCGGGATTACGGGACACCGGGGAGCTGTTTTTT
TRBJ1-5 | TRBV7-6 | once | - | CASSLDGRGYSNQPQHF | TGTGCCAGCAGCTTAGATGGGAGGGGATATAGCAATCAGCCCCAGCATTTT
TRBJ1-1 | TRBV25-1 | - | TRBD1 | CASSKKTGYSTEAFF | TGTGCCAGCAGTAAAAAGACAGGGTACAGCACTGAAGCTTTCTTT
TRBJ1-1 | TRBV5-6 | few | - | CASSGRNTEAFF | TGTGCCAGCAGCGGCAGGAACACTGAAGCTTTCTTT
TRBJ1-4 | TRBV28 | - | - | CASSFEGTPTNEKLFF | TGTGCCAGCAGTTTCGAAGGGACACCAACTAATGAAAAACTGTTTTTT
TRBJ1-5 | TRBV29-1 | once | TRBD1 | CSVEEGTGGSQPQHF | TGCAGCGTTGAAGAGGGTACAGGGGGCAGTCAGCCCCAGCATTTT
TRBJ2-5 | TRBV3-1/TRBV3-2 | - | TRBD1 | CASSQVTGGGETQYF | TGTGCCAGCAGCCAAGTTACAGGGGGCGGGGAGACCCAGTACTTC
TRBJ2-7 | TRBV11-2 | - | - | CASSPAGNEQYF | TGTGCCAGCAGTCCAGCGGGTAACGAGCAGTACTTC
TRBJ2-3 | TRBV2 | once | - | CASFEEWDTQYF | TGTGCCAGCTTTGAGGAGTGGGATACGCAGTATTTT
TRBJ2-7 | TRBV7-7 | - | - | CASSLNQDSYEQYF | TGTGCCAGCAGCTTAAACCAGGACTCCTACGAGCAGTACTTC
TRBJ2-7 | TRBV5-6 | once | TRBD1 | CASSYPGQGVYEQYF | TGTGCCAGCAGCTATCCGGGACAGGGTGTTTACGAGCAGTACTTC
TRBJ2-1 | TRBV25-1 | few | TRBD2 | CASSARAGGGNEQFF | TGTGCCAGCAGTGCCCGAGCGGGGGGTGGCAATGAGCAGTTCTTC
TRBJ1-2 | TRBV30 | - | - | CAWTTLEGVGYTF | TGTGCCTGGACCACCCTTGAAGGAGTTGGCTACACCTTC
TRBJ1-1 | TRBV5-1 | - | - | CASSHISPRDTEAFF | TGCGCCAGCAGCCACATAAGCCCGCGGGACACTGAAGCTTTCTTT
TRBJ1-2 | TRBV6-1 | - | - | CASSQAGNYGYTF | TGTGCCAGCAGCCAAGCCGGGAACTATGGCTACACCTTC
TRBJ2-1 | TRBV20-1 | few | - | CSASYPGPDGSSYNEQFF | TGCAGTGCTAGTTACCCAGGCCCGGACGGGAGCTCCTACAATGAGCAGTTCTTC
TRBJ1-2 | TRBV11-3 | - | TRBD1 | CASSLGQAGWGYTF | TGTGCCAGCAGCTTGGGACAGGCCGGGTGGGGCTACACCTTC
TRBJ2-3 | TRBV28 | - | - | CASSPRIAPSTDTQYF | TGTGCCAGCAGTCCCCGAATAGCTCCGAGCACAGATACGCAGTATTTT
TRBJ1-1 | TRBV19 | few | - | CASNLAGMNTEAFF | TGTGCCAGTAATCTGGCAGGCATGAACACTGAAGCTTTCTTT
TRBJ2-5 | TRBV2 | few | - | CASSASQQGEPQETQYF | TGTGCCAGCAGTGCTTCCCAGCAGGGCGAACCCCAAGAGACCCAGTACTTC
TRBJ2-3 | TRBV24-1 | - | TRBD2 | CATSDLGLAGTRQYF | TGTGCCACCAGTGATTTAGGGCTAGCGGGGACTCGGCAGTATTTT
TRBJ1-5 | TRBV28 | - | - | CASAGPNQPQHF | TGTGCCAGCGCGGGCCCGAATCAGCCCCAGCATTTT
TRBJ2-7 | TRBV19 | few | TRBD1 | CASSLPGQPYEQYF | TGTGCCAGTAGCCTCCCGGGACAGCCCTACGAGCAGTACTTC
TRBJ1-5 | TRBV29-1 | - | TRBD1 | CSGRTGVIQPQHF | TGCAGCGGGCGGACAGGGGTGATTCAGCCCCAGCATTTT
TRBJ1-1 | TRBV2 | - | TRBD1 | CASSGQGNTEAFF | TGTGCCAGCAGTGGACAGGGCAACACTGAAGCTTTCTTT
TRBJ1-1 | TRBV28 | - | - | CASSLQVNTEAFF | TGTGCCAGCAGTCTTCAGGTGAACACTGAAGCTTTCTTT
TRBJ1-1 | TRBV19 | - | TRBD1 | CASTVSYPRDRGRAFF | TGTGCCAGTACTGTGTCGTATCCCCGGGACAGGGGGCGAGCTTTCTTT
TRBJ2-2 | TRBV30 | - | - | CAWKYSSNTGELFF | TGTGCCTGGAAATATAGCTCCAACACCGGGGAGCTGTTTTTT
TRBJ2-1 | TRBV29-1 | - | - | CSAGGGFPYNEQFF | TGCAGCGCTGGGGGCGGGTTTCCCTACAATGAGCAGTTCTTC
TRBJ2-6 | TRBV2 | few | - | CASTQGRSGANVLTF | TGTGCCAGCACCCAGGGTAGGTCTGGGGCCAACGTCCTGACTTTC
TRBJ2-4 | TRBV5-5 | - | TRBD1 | CASSLDETGVAKNIQYF | TGTGCCAGCAGCTTGGACGAGACAGGGGTCGCCAAAAACATTCAGTACTTC
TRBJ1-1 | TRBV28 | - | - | CASSLDSGNEAFF | TGTGCCAGCAGCCTAGACAGCGGGAATGAAGCTTTCTTT